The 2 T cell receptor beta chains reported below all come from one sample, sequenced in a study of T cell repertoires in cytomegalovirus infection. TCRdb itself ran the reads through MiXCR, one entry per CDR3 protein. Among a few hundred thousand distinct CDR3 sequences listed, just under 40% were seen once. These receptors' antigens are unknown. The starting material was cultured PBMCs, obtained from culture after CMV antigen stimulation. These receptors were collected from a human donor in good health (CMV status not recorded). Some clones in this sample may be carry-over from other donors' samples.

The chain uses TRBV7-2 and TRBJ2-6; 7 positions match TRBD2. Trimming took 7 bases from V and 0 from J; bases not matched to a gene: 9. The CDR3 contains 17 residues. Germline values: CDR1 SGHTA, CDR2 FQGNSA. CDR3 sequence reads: CASTPGGPLSGANVLTF. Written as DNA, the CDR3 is TGTGCCAGCACCCCGGGGGGACCCCTCTCTGGGGCCAACGTCCTGACTTTC.

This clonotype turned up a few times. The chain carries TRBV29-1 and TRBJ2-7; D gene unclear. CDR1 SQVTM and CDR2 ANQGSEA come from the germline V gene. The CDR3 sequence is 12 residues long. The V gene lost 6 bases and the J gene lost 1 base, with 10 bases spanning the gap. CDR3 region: CSVATGSYEQYF. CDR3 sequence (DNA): TGCAGCGTCGCGACTGGATCCTACGAGCAGTACTTC.